The present entry profiles one TCR beta chain with its context. Its antigen is not known. Germline V gene sequence: CDR1 MNHEY, CDR2 SVGAGI. V was trimmed by 2 bases and J by 7 bases, leaving 8 bases between them. This CDR3 is 13 amino acids long. This sample is part of a study of PD-1 blockade in classical Hodgkin lymphoma. Study-wide background: Patients in the cohort were put on intravenous nivolumab, 3 mg/kg every 2 weeks.

TCRdb's copy holds only in-frame clones and misses some; the assay was immunoSEQ multiplex PCR. The sample carries tens of thousands of clones, around 80% recorded once. Documented time point: cycle 4 day 1 (C4D1), after less than seven weeks of nivolumab. There was relapse after autologous stem cell transplantation in every patient, and there was variation in brentuximab vedotin exposure. Study observations and caveats: Factors driving the repertoire differences, possibly disease activity or prior therapy, remain undefined. Those starting nivolumab under 1 year post-ASCT were excluded.

The chain is built from TRBV6-5 and TRBJ2-2; D unresolved. Sequencing used peripheral blood mononuclear cells (PBMCs), obtained before the fourth cycle of nivolumab. The receptor's source is a human donor with classical Hodgkin lymphoma. CDR3 sequence (DNA): TGTGCCAGCAGTTACCGCCCCGTCGGGGAGCTGTTTTTT. Its translation: CASSYRPVGELFF.